This passage covers 10 T cell receptor beta chains from one sample sequenced in a study of OX40 agonist ivuxolimab in advanced cancers. Measured with immunoSEQ multiplex PCR; TCRdb has only the in-frame clones, and not every one. This sample has 30,000 to 35,000 clones, with 81% found just once. The sample here was CD4+ or CD8+ T cells sorted from blood, taken in a trial of the OX40 agonist ivuxolimab. The receptors here all came from an adult with an advanced solid tumor such as melanoma, head and neck, liver or kidney cancer.

The chain links TRBV15 to TRBJ1-6; 8 positions match TRBD1. Germline CDR1 LNHNV, CDR2 YYDKDF (reference sequence). The trim removed 0 bases at V and 10 bases at J, leaving 5 bases unmatched. The CDR3 consists of 15 residues. DNA for the CDR3: TGTGCCACCAGCAGAGACAGGGGGCAAGGCTCACCCCTCCACTTT. This translates into CATSRDRGQGSPLHF.

The chain joins TRBV7-2 to TRBJ2-7, with 8 bases aligning to TRBD1. Trimming cost V 5 bases and J 5 bases; bases outside gene matches: 8. This CDR3 region has 14 residues. Germline V gene sequence: CDR1 SGHTA, CDR2 FQGNSA. The CDR3 DNA reads as TGTGCCAGCAGCCCGAGGACAGGGCCCGACGAGCAGTACTTC. This translates into CASSPRTGPDEQYF.

The chain combines TRBV5-4 with TRBJ2-7, with 9 bases identical to TRBD2. J gave up 3 bases and V 2 bases, and 9 bases lay outside the gene matches. The CDR3 contains 16 residues. CDR1 is SGHNT, CDR2 YYREEE, per germline (reference sequence). The CDR3 loop reads CASSLKRASGNYEQYF. CDR3 coding DNA: TGTGCCAGCAGCTTAAAGAGGGCTAGCGGGAACTACGAGCAGTACTTC.

The chain recombines TRBV5-1 with TRBJ1-2; no reliable D call. V lost 5 bases and J 2 bases, leaving 7 bases between the germline ends. Per the germline V gene, CDR1 is SGHRS and CDR2 is YFSETQ. The CDR3 is made up of 12 amino acids. DNA for the CDR3: TGCGCCAGCAGGGAACAGAACTATGGCTACACCTTC. The encoded protein is CASREQNYGYTF.

V and J are TRBV21-1 and TRBJ2-3; the table's D gene call, TRBD2, was not cross checked with the DNA. TRBV21-1 counts as a pseudogene. CDR3 length: 17 amino acids. The CDR3 protein is CASSKVRAGGPPDTQYF. In nucleotides, the CDR3 is TGTGCCAGCAGCAAAGTCCGAGCGGGGGGGCCGCCAGATACGCAGTATTTT.

The V call is TRBV7-2, the J call TRBJ1-2, with 10 positions matching TRBD1. The germline V gene has CDR1 SGHTA and CDR2 FQGNSA. This CDR3 has 15 amino acids. V trimming: 0 bases; J trimming: 8 bases; junction bases outside the gene matches: 6. CDR3 amino acids: CASSLARTGGGGYTF. The CDR3 nucleotides read TGTGCCAGCAGCTTAGCTAGGACAGGGGGAGGAGGCTACACCTTC.

CDR3 in amino acids: CASSPDQGQGYTF. In nucleotides, the CDR3 is TGTGCCAGCAGCCCGGACCAGGGGCAGGGCTACACCTTC. The chain uses TRBV7-2 and TRBJ1-2; D may be TRBD1 (6 bases). The CDR3 contains 13 residues. V lost 5 bases, J lost 8 bases, and 15 bases lay in between. Germline CDR1 and CDR2: SGHTA and FQGNSA.

The chain employs TRBV6-1 and TRBJ1-1, with D hard to call. In germline, CDR1 is MNHNS, CDR2 SASEGT. The CDR3 contains 15 residues. With 1 base removed from V and 1 base from J, the gap between germline ends came to 10 bases. CDR3 sequence (DNA): TGTGCCAGCAGTGAAGAGAGGGCCCCGAACACTGAAGCTTTCTTT. Amino acid sequence: CASSEERAPNTEAFF.

This clone showed up just once. The rearrangement uses TRBV5-1 and TRBJ2-2; TRBD2 matches at 12 bases. CDR1 is SGHRS, CDR2 YFSETQ, per germline. CDR3 length equals 17 residues. The junction had 7 bases not matched to a gene; V was cut back by 4 bases and J by 3 bases. As DNA, the CDR3 is TGCGCCAGCAGCATTAGACTAGCGGGAGCCCACACCGGGGAGCTGTTTTTT. Encoded protein: CASSIRLAGAHTGELFF.

By share, this clone counts as medium-sized. V is TRBV30 and J is TRBJ1-1; unclear D gene. The CDR3 is 12 residues long. CDR1 GTSNPN and CDR2 SVGIG come from the germline V gene (reference sequence). The V end was cut by 2 bases, the J end by 5 bases, with 9 bases between. The DNA of the CDR3 is TGTGCCTGGAGTCTTCCAGATACTGAAGCTTTCTTT. Its translation is CAWSLPDTEAFF.